Following are 25 T cell receptor beta chains from one sample sequenced in a study of cytomegalovirus exposure and HLA in healthy donors. Vbeta (60) and Jbeta (13) primers were used in the PCR. Method: immunoSEQ multiplex PCR; TCRdb's copy keeps in-frame clones and lacks some. This sample has about 200,000 clones, with 70% to 90% found just once. The sample consisted of PBMCs. All receptors come from a man younger than 40 in good health and CMV-seronegative.

The chain uses TRBV19 and TRBJ1-5; a weak D match, TRBD1 (5 bases). CDR1 is LNHDA, CDR2 SQIVND, per germline (reference sequence). This CDR3 comprises 15 residues. V was cut by 3 bases and J by 4 bases, with 13 bases left in between. For the CDR3, the DNA is TGTGCCAGTAGTATCGACAGCAGTTCAAATCAGCCCCAGCATTTT. This sequence encodes CASSIDSSSNQPQHF. Combining the CDR3 with reference TRBV19 and TRBJ1-5 gives the whole variable domain DGGITQSPKYLFRKEGQNVTLSCEQNLNHDAMYWYRQDPGQGLRLIYYSQIVNDFQKGDIAEGYSVSREKKESFPLTVTSAQKNPTAFYLCASSIDSSSNQPQHFGDGTRLSIL.

The rearrangement uses TRBV19 and TRBJ1-1; 7 bases line up with TRBD1. This CDR3 is 18 amino acids long. Germline-derived CDR1 and CDR2 are LNHDA and SQIVND (reference sequence). With 4 bases clipped from V and 0 bases from J, the junction kept 14 bases outside the gene matches. The CDR3 loop reads CASSTRTGFQKMNTEAFF. The CDR3 DNA reads TGTGCCAGTAGTACAAGGACAGGTTTCCAAAAGATGAACACTGAAGCTTTCTTT.

V gene TRBV18 combines with J gene TRBJ2-7, with TRBD1 matching 9 bases. CDR3 length: 14 amino acids. V trimming: 4 bases; J trimming: 6 bases; junction bases outside the gene matches: 7. CDR1 KGHSH and CDR2 LQKENI come from the germline V gene. In nucleotides, the CDR3 is TGTGCCAGCTCACTGACAGGGGGGGGCCTCGAGCAGTACTTC. Its translation: CASSLTGGGLEQYF.

This clone was seen only a few times. The chain recombines TRBV25-1 with TRBJ1-6, with D tentatively TRBD1 (6 bases). The CDR3 runs 15 residues. Trimming removed 3 bases from V and 9 bases from J, with 15 bases in between. The V gene's germline CDR1 is MGHDK and CDR2 SYGVNS. The CDR3 sequence is CASSDPQGRGSPLHF. In DNA form, the CDR3 reads TGTGCCAGCAGTGATCCACAGGGTAGGGGTTCACCCCTCCACTTT.

This clone was counted a few times. The CDR3 nucleotides read TGTGCCAGCAGCTTAAACCCCGGACAGGGGTACGAGCAGTACTTC. This sequence encodes CASSLNPGQGYEQYF. The chain uses TRBV7-8 and TRBJ2-5; TRBD1 matches 9 bases. The DNA matches TRBJ2-7 better at its end, which makes the J call doubtful. This CDR3 region has 15 residues. Looked up from germline, CDR1 is SGHVS and CDR2 is FQNEAQ.

The chain recombines TRBV15 with TRBJ1-5; D gene uncertain. The germline V gene encodes CDR1 LNHNV and CDR2 YYDKDF (reference sequence). The CDR3 runs 13 residues. V lost 5 bases and J lost 7, with 12 bases in between. The CDR3 spells CATSVSDWQPQHF. The CDR3 nucleotides read TGTGCCACCAGCGTTTCGGACTGGCAGCCCCAGCATTTT.

This chain uses TRBV4-1 with TRBJ1-2, with a weak D call TRBD1 (5 bases). Germline V gives CDR1 MGHRA, CDR2 YSYEKL. The V gene lost 4 bases and the J gene lost 2 bases, with 14 bases spanning the gap. The CDR3 spans 15 residues. The CDR3 sequence: CASSPSQVSNYGYTF. Written as DNA, the CDR3 is TGCGCCAGCAGCCCCTCACAGGTCTCAAACTATGGCTACACCTTC.

The rearrangement uses TRBV28 and TRBJ2-1, with D hard to call. The V end was cut by 2 bases, the J end by 8 bases, with 10 bases between. Germline V gene data show CDR1 as MDHEN and CDR2 as SYDVKM. The CDR3 has 13 residues. As DNA, the CDR3 is TGTGCCAGCAGTTTAAGAGCGAGCCATGAGCAGTTCTTC. The encoded protein is CASSLRASHEQFF.

The chain carries TRBV2 and TRBJ2-3; D unclear. CDR1 SNHLY and CDR2 FYNNEI come from the germline V gene. This CDR3 contains 13 residues. V lost 6 bases, J lost 3 bases, and 10 bases lay in between. CDR3 amino acids: CASRLVLTDTQYF. The CDR3 nucleotides are TGTGCCAGCAGGTTGGTCCTAACAGATACGCAGTATTTT.

The chain carries TRBV7-9 and TRBJ1-2, with TRBD1 matching 8 bases. CDR3 length equals 15 residues. V lost 3 bases, J lost 7 bases, and 10 bases stayed unmatched. CDR1 SEHNR and CDR2 FQNEAQ come from the germline V gene (reference sequence). As DNA, the CDR3 is TGTGCCAGCAGCTTGGAGGCAGGGGGCCGGAGTGGCTACACCTTC. Protein: CASSLEAGGRSGYTF.

This chain links TRBV25-1 with TRBJ1-2, with 8 bases identical to TRBD1. The CDR3 sequence is 15 residues long. CDR1 and CDR2 from the germline V gene are MGHDK and SYGVNS. J was trimmed by 7 bases and V by 0 bases; bases with no gene match: 7. The DNA for the CDR3 is TGTGCCAGCAGTGAATATAGCAGGACAGGGACTGGCTACACCTTC. Encoded protein: CASSEYSRTGTGYTF.

This clone has a single count. This rearrangement joins TRBV4-1 to TRBJ2-7, with TRBD1 matching 8 bases. The V segment lost 5 bases and the J segment 2 bases; nucleotides outside the gene matches: 5. The CDR3 runs 14 residues. Germline CDR1 reads MGHRA; CDR2 reads YSYEKL. CDR3 amino acids: CASSTRQGTYEQYF. CDR3 in DNA: TGCGCCAGCAGCACACGACAGGGGACCTACGAGCAGTACTTC.

About this clone: The junction does not match germline at one end; this may be a read error. The chain combines TRBV15 with TRBJ1-2; the D is unclear. Germline CDR1 and CDR2: LNHNV and YYDKDF (reference sequence). The CDR3 spans 13 residues. In nucleotides, the CDR3 is TGTGTCACCAGCAGAGATACCAGTTATGGCTACACCTTC. Protein sequence: CVTSRDTSYGYTF. The whole variable domain, filled in from reference TRBV15 and TRBJ1-2, reads DAMVIQNPRYQVTQFGKPVTLSCSQTLNHNVMYWYQQKSSQAPKLLFHYYDKDFNNEADTPDNFQSRRPNTSFCFLDIRSPGLGDTAMYLCVTSRDTSYGYTFGSGTRLTVV.

A single count supports this clone. CDR3 nucleotide sequence: TGTGCCAGCAGCCGAGGCAGGAAGGGGGAAGCTTTCTTT. Translated, it gives CASSRGRKGEAFF. J is TRBJ1-1 and V is TRBV7-9, with D tentatively TRBD1 (5 bases). The length of the CDR3 is 13 residues. Germline-derived CDR1 and CDR2 are SEHNR and FQNEAQ (reference sequence). V lost 5 bases and J lost 8, with 15 bases in between.

The rearrangement joins TRBV6-6 to TRBJ2-7; TRBD1 matches 8 bases. Germline CDR1 reads MNHNY; CDR2 reads SVGAGI (reference sequence). This CDR3 comprises 16 residues. J gave up 4 bases and V 0 bases, and 8 bases lay outside the gene matches. This chain's CDR3 is CASSYSGPGGLYEQYF. DNA of the CDR3: TGTGCCAGCAGTTACTCCGGGCCAGGGGGCCTTTACGAGCAGTACTTC.

The J gene is TRBJ1-3, the V gene TRBV6-5, with TRBD1 matching 7 bases. The ends lost 6 bases at V and 8 bases at J; junction bases unmatched: 10. From germline, CDR1 is MNHEY and CDR2 SVGAGI. The CDR3 is 14 residues long. The CDR3 DNA sequence: TGTGCCAGCAGGCGGGGACAGCTTGCCGACACCATATATTTT. This sequence encodes CASRRGQLADTIYF.

This clone is a singleton in its sample. The V gene is TRBV6-4, the J gene TRBJ2-3; 10 positions match TRBD2. V lost 5 bases, J lost 3 bases, and 17 bases stayed unmatched. This CDR3 is 19 amino acids long. Germline assignment: CDR1 MRHNA and CDR2 SNTAGT. The CDR3 nucleotides read TGTGCCAGCAGTCTCGGGGGAGCGATAACTAGCGGGGAAACAGATACGCAGTATTTT. As protein: CASSLGGAITSGETDTQYF.

The chain uses TRBV7-2 and TRBJ2-3, with D tentatively TRBD2 (7 bases). Germline CDR1 reads SGHTA; CDR2 reads FQGNSA. The CDR3 runs to 15 residues. The V end was cut by 3 bases, the J end by 5 bases, with 15 bases between. In nucleotides, the CDR3 is TGTGCCAGCAGCTTGGGGGGGGGCTTTAAAGATACGCAGTATTTT. Protein: CASSLGGGFKDTQYF.

This CDR3 reads CASSPQRGGADTQYF. The DNA of the CDR3 is TGTGCCAGCAGCCCTCAGCGGGGGGGGGCAGATACGCAGTATTTT. The V call is TRBV7-2, the J call TRBJ2-3; 10 bases are a match to TRBD2. Trimming removed 5 bases from V and 4 bases from J; junction bases left unmatched: 6. This CDR3 contains 15 residues. Germline V gives CDR1 SGHTA, CDR2 FQGNSA.

The chain joins TRBV28 to TRBJ2-5; 14 nucleotides line up with TRBD2. Germline CDR1 is MDHEN and CDR2 is SYDVKM. This CDR3 is 19 amino acids long. With V trimmed by 6 bases and J by 7 bases, 19 bases remained unmatched. CDR3 region: CASSTPTSGGAVRSLTQYF. DNA of the CDR3: TGTGCCAGCAGCACCCCGACTAGCGGGGGGGCGGTTCGCAGTTTGACCCAGTACTTC. Supplemented by reference TRBV28 and TRBJ2-5, the full variable domain reads DVKVTQSSRYLVKRTGEKVFLECVQDMDHENMFWYRQDPGLGLRLIYFSYDVKMKEKGDIPEGYSVSREKKERFSLILESASTNQTSMYLCASSTPTSGGAVRSLTQYFGPGTRLLVL.

In the case of this clone: This specimen includes other DNA sequences encoding the same CDR3. The chain carries TRBV19 and TRBJ2-7, with D perhaps matching TRBD1 (5 bases). Trimming shortened V by 3 bases and J by 2 bases, and 11 bases separated the two germline ends. This CDR3 has 14 residues. Germline V gene data show CDR1 as LNHDA and CDR2 as SQIVND (reference sequence). This CDR3 reads CASSIGQGTYEQYF. For the CDR3, the DNA is TGTGCCAGTAGTATCGGTCAGGGCACCTACGAGCAGTACTTC.

The chain joins TRBV28 to TRBJ1-5; TRBD1 is a possible D gene (5 bases). The germline V and J ends were trimmed by 3 bases and 15 bases, with 15 bases remaining between them. Germline loops: CDR1 MDHEN, CDR2 SYDVKM. The CDR3 extends over 12 amino acids. The CDR3 bases are TGTGCCAGCAGTTTCGCGGGCAGGAGGGGGCATTTT. Translated, it gives CASSFAGRRGHF.

The chain combines TRBV15 with TRBJ1-4; 8 nucleotides align to TRBD1. Germline V lookup: CDR1 LNHNV, CDR2 YYDKDF (reference sequence). This CDR3 contains 16 residues. J was trimmed by 8 bases and V by 0 bases; bases with no gene match: 8. CDR3 DNA sequence: TGTGCCACCAGCAGAGACCCCCAGGGGGCGCGCGAAAAACTGTTTTTT. Its protein product is CATSRDPQGAREKLFF.

CDR3 coding DNA: TGTGCCAGCAGTGATCGAGGGTATAGGACAGGACAAGAGACCCAGTACTTC. The encoded protein is CASSDRGYRTGQETQYF. This chain links TRBV6-4 with TRBJ2-5, with 7 bases matching TRBD1. Germline CDR1 is MRHNA and CDR2 is SNTAGT. The V gene end was trimmed by 3 bases and the J gene end by 2 bases; junction bases not matched to a gene: 12. This CDR3 has 17 amino acids.

This chain joins TRBV9 and TRBJ2-3; D is unresolved. Looked up from germline, CDR1 is SGDLS and CDR2 is YYNGEE. The CDR3 has 13 residues. V was clipped by 4 bases and J by 9 bases, with 15 bases between them. The CDR3 DNA reads as TGTGCCAGCAGCCAGACCCCCTCGGAGACGCAGTATTTT. Translated: CASSQTPSETQYF.